A selection of T cell receptor beta chains follows, all from one sample in a study of PD-L1 blockade in urothelial cancer. The table came from immunoSEQ multiplex PCR; TCRdb's copy has only in-frame clones and leaves some out. The table includes tens of thousands of clones, roughly 82% detected once. The sequencing used PBMCs, collected around atezolizumab (anti-PD-L1) treatment. These receptors were collected from a man aged 55 to 70 with urothelial cancer. CDR3s include the opening cysteine and the closing phenylalanine or tryptophan. The D gene is left open where the match is weak. Expanded clones are given a class, and other clones once, few, many or no size at all.

J gene | clone size | D gene | V gene | CDR3 DNA | CDR3 protein
TRBJ1-3 | - | - | TRBV27 | TGTGCCAGCAGTTTCCCCCCTCCGACAGTTTCTGGAAACACCATATATTTT | CASSFPPPTVSGNTIYF
TRBJ1-2 | - | - | TRBV7-9 | TGTGCCACCCAAGGGCGGACAGCGCGTCGGGGCTACACCTTC | CATQGRTARRGYTF
TRBJ1-1 | once | TRBD1 | TRBV19 | TGTGCCAGTTCGACAGGGGGGACCACTGAAGCTTTCTTT | CASSTGGTTEAFF
TRBJ1-6 | - | - | TRBV6-6 | TGTGCCAGCAGTTACCTTCAGGTCTATAATTCACCCCTCCACTTT | CASSYLQVYNSPLHF
TRBJ2-1 | - | - | TRBV2 | TGTGCCAGCAGACAACTCCAGGAAGGTGAGCAGTTCTTC | CASRQLQEGEQFF
TRBJ1-1 | - | - | TRBV29-1 | TGCAGCGTTGAAAATGTAGGACAGAGGAACACTGAAGCTTTCTTT | CSVENVGQRNTEAFF
TRBJ2-5 | - | TRBD1 | TRBV7-2 | TGTGCCAGCAGCCCGGACAGGGCGTTGGTGGAGACCCAGTACTTC | CASSPDRALVETQYF
TRBJ2-1 | - | - | TRBV28 | TGTGCCGGATCGTACGGCGCAGGCTCCTACAATGAGCAGTTCTTC | CAGSYGAGSYNEQFF
TRBJ2-7 | - | TRBD1 | TRBV7-6 | TGTGCCAGCAGCTTAGCGCGGGTAGGACAGGGGGCCTACGAGCAGTACTTC | CASSLARVGQGAYEQYF
TRBJ2-3 | - | - | TRBV7-6 | TGTGCCAGCAGCTTAGCAGGAGGGCGCCCAGATACGCAGTATTTT | CASSLAGGRPDTQYF
TRBJ1-3 | - | - | TRBV28 | TGTGCCAGCAGACCCTCGGGGGGCCGGCTCTCTGGAAACACCATATATTTT | CASRPSGGRLSGNTIYF
TRBJ2-6 | - | - | TRBV7-2 | TGTGCCAGCAGCCCAGGACAGCCATCTGGGGCCAACGTCCTGACTTTC | CASSPGQPSGANVLTF
TRBJ2-1 | few | TRBD2 | TRBV4-1 | TGCGCCAGCAGCCTAAGGACTAGCGGGGGGGCAGCTAATGAGCAGTTCTTC | CASSLRTSGGAANEQFF
TRBJ1-2 | once | - | TRBV25-1 | TGTGCCAGCAGTAAAGGGAGCGGCTACACCTTC | CASSKGSGYTF
TRBJ2-2 | - | TRBD2 | TRBV2 | TGTGCCAGCAGTGAACTAGCGGGGGTCGGGGAGCTGTTTTTT | CASSELAGVGELFF
TRBJ1-5 | once | TRBD1 | TRBV6-5 | TGTGCCAGCAGTTTGGGGACAGGCCTCAATCAGCCCCAGCATTTT | CASSLGTGLNQPQHF
TRBJ2-5 | - | TRBD2 | TRBV4-1 | TGCGCCAGCAGCCCCCAACCGGGACTAGAGGGGGAGACCCAGTACTTC | CASSPQPGLEGETQYF
TRBJ2-3 | - | - | TRBV30 | TGTGCCTGGAATGACCCTCGGGGAGATACGCAGTATTTT | CAWNDPRGDTQYF
TRBJ1-3 | - | - | TRBV19 | TGTGCCAGTAGGCTCCAGGGGCGCGGAAACACCATATATTTT | CASRLQGRGNTIYF
TRBJ1-2 | - | - | TRBV15 | TGTGCCACCAGCAGGGGACACGCCAAGAATGGCTACACCTTC | CATSRGHAKNGYTF
TRBJ2-3 | - | - | TRBV6-1 | TGTGCCAGCAGTGAGTCGGTGGCTAGCGAGACAGATACGCAGTATTTT | CASSESVASETDTQYF
TRBJ1-1 | - | - | TRBV30 | TGTGCCTGGAGTCAGGCAGGGGTTCCTGAAGCTTTCTTT | CAWSQAGVPEAFF
TRBJ2-3 | - | - | TRBV5-8 | TGTGCCAGCAGCCCCAAGGACTACGCCATCACAGATACGCAGTATTTT | CASSPKDYAITDTQYF
TRBJ2-4 | - | TRBD1 | TRBV6-6 | TGTGCCAGCAGGTGGACAGGGGATAACGCCAAAAACATTCAGTACTTC | CASRWTGDNAKNIQYF
TRBJ1-2 | - | - | TRBV19 | TGTGCCAGTAGTATCACCTCGGACACCCGCGGCTACACCTTC | CASSITSDTRGYTF
TRBJ2-5 | - | - | TRBV6-1 | TGTGCCAGCACGTCGCTATTCGCGGTCGCTGAGACCCAGTACTTC | CASTSLFAVAETQYF
TRBJ2-5 | - | - | TRBV7-7 | TGTGCCAGCAGCCCGTCCCAAGAGACCCAGTACTTC | CASSPSQETQYF
TRBJ1-4 | - | - | TRBV28 | TGTGCCAGCAGTTTAGGGCAGGGTCGAGAAAAACTGTTTTTT | CASSLGQGREKLFF
TRBJ2-5 | - | TRBD2 | TRBV6-1 | TGTGCCAGCAGTGATCAACTAGCGGGGGCCGTCGGGGGGGGTAAGCAGACCCAGTACTTC | CASSDQLAGAVGGGKQTQYF
TRBJ1-1 | - | - | TRBV28 | TGTGCCAGTTCATCCTCCGGAGAATACGAAGCTTTCTTT | CASSSSGEYEAFF
TRBJ2-7 | - | - | TRBV19 | TGTGCCAGTAGTATAACAGCTAACTACGAGCAGTACTTC | CASSITANYEQYF
TRBJ1-2 | - | TRBD1 | TRBV27 | TGTGCCAGCAGTTCAGAACAGGGGTTCTATGGCTACACCTTC | CASSSEQGFYGYTF
TRBJ1-1 | - | - | TRBV6-5 | TGTGCCAGCAGTCCTGATCCACCGGACACTGAAGCTTTCTTT | CASSPDPPDTEAFF
TRBJ2-1 | - | - | TRBV7-2 | TGTGCCAGCAGCTTAGTGTCAGGACAGAGCCGCTACAATGAGCAGTTCTTC | CASSLVSGQSRYNEQFF
TRBJ1-5 | - | TRBD1 | TRBV19 | TGTGCCAGTAGTACCCGGACAAAACAGGGGGTGGGGAATCAGCCCCAGCATTTT | CASSTRTKQGVGNQPQHF
TRBJ2-2 | few | TRBD1 | TRBV2 | TGTGCCAGCAGCGCAGACAGGGTGAACACCGGGGAGCTGTTTTTT | CASSADRVNTGELFF
TRBJ2-7 | few | TRBD2 | TRBV18 | TGTGCCAGCTCATCTCTGACCGGGGGGGAAGACGAGCAGTACTTC | CASSSLTGGEDEQYF
TRBJ2-2 | once | TRBD2 | TRBV11-2 | TGTGCCAGCAGCTTAGATAGGGCTAGCGGGGTTGCTGGGGAGCTGTTTTTT | CASSLDRASGVAGELFF
TRBJ1-2 | - | - | TRBV19 | TGTGCCAGTCACGAACTAGGGATCTATGGCTACACCTTC | CASHELGIYGYTF
TRBJ2-7 | - | - | TRBV7-6 | TGTGCCAGCAGCCCTCCCGGACAGTCCCTCTACGAGCAGTACTTC | CASSPPGQSLYEQYF
TRBJ2-2 | - | TRBD1 | TRBV2 | TGTGCCAGCACGTTCGACAGGGGGCGAAACACCGGGGAGCTGTTTTTT | CASTFDRGRNTGELFF
TRBJ1-6 | - | TRBD1 | TRBV2 | TGTGCCAGGTCGACAGGGGAGTCTACTAATTCACCCCTCCACTTT | CARSTGESTNSPLHF
TRBJ2-3 | few | TRBD1 | TRBV10-2 | TGCGCCAGCAGTGAACAGGGGGCCGGAGATACGCAGTATTTT | CASSEQGAGDTQYF
TRBJ1-1 | - | TRBD1 | TRBV6-6 | TGTGCCAGCAGCGATAGGGGGCTGAACACTGAAGCTTTCTTT | CASSDRGLNTEAFF
TRBJ1-6 | - | TRBD1 | TRBV10-3 | TGTGCCATCAGTGATCCTACAGGGGAGGAGTTGCGGGATTCACCCCTCCACTTT | CAISDPTGEELRDSPLHF